Presented here are 5 T cell receptor beta chains from one specimen sequenced in a study of tumor-infiltrating lymphocytes in primary liver carcinoma. Unsorted whole blood served as the source of blood RNA, and germline DNA was extracted as well. A constant-region primer primed TCR beta cDNA synthesis from 450 to 550 ng of total RNA. Generation of the TCR beta libraries relied on three nested multiplex PCR rounds using slightly modified ARM-PCR. The first two PCR rounds, roughly 11 cycles each, used TRBV1-TRBV30 forward primers and a C-beta reverse primer. Each CDR3 protein gets one entry after TCRdb re-called the multiplex PCR reads with MiXCR. The table includes about 320,000 distinct CDR3 sequences, approximately 54% detected once. Sequenced: peripheral blood. These receptors were obtained from a woman under 40 with primary liver carcinoma and hepatitis B virus infection.

This clonotype has only one observation. The chain employs TRBV4-3 and TRBJ2-1, with 9 bases that match TRBD2. CDR1 and CDR2 (germline): LGHNA, YSLEER. There are 16 residues in the CDR3. The V and J ends lost 0 bases and 7 bases, in that order; junction bases with no gene match: 7. Here the CDR3 reads CASSQDRSSGSNEQFF. In nucleotides, the CDR3 is TGCGCCAGCAGCCAAGATCGGAGTAGCGGGAGTAATGAGCAGTTCTTC.

This clonotype occurred once. A read error is possible here, since a much larger clone lies one base away. V and J are TRBV4-1 and TRBJ2-7; 14 bases match TRBD2. Trimming removed 4 bases from V and 6 bases from J; junction bases left unmatched: 5. CDR1 is MGHRA, CDR2 YSYEKL, per germline. This CDR3 spans 15 amino acids. This CDR3 reads CASSLGTSGSCEQYF. The CDR3 DNA reads as TGCGCCAGCAGCCTCGGGACTAGCGGGAGCTGCGAGCAGTACTTC.

As regards this clonotype: A much more abundant neighbour one base away suggests this may be a read error. The rearrangement joins TRBV6-6 to TRBJ1-2; no definite D call. CDR3 length: 16 residues. Germline V gene sequence: CDR1 MNHNY, CDR2 SVGAGI (reference sequence). V dropped 4 bases and J dropped 8 bases, with 23 bases sitting between them. CDR3 nucleotide sequence: TGTGCCAGCAGTTCACGGGGTCGGGCAGGCTATGAAGGCTACACCTTC. Translation: CASSSRGRAGYEGYTF.

This clonotype was counted many times. The chain carries TRBV13 and TRBJ2-1; 12 nucleotides agree with TRBD2. The CDR3 has 15 amino acids. Germline CDR1 reads PRHDT; CDR2 reads FYEKMQ (reference sequence). Trimming removed 4 bases from V and 7 bases from J; junction bases left unmatched: 5. In DNA form, the CDR3 reads TGTGCCAGCAGCTCTAGCGGGAGGGCCGTGAATGAGCAGTTCTTC. It specifies CASSSSGRAVNEQFF.

The chain has TRBV14 and TRBJ1-4; D is ambiguous. CDR1 is SGHDN and CDR2 is FVKESK in the germline V gene. The CDR3 runs to 16 residues. Trimming left V 0 bases short and J 5 bases short, with 13 bases between. CDR3 nucleotide sequence: TGTGCCAGCAGCCAAGATCTTGGGATATACAATGAAAAACTGTTTTTT. Its protein product is CASSQDLGIYNEKLFF.